This T cell receptor beta chain was profiled in a study of shared T cell receptors in the human thymus. Clones were read by immunoSEQ multiplex PCR, and TCRdb kept only the in-frame ones, dropping some. The sample yields hundreds of thousands of clones, around 87% seen once. Trimming took 4 bases from V and 10 from J, leaving 17 bases between them. Per the germline V gene, CDR1 is MDHEN and CDR2 is SYDVKM. CDR3 size: 14 residues. The data were also submitted as part of a second study, on human thymus T cells. That publication notes: Usage of V and J genes appeared biased in thymic and blood repertoires.

The source of this sequence is a boy less than two years old with a congenital heart defect. Input material: thymocytes. This chain links TRBV28 with TRBJ2-4; weak D call: TRBD2 (6 bases). The chain's CDR3 is CASSSGGGLRIQYF. CDR3 DNA sequence: TGTGCCAGCAGTTCCGGGGGAGGCCTACGTATTCAGTACTTC.